Sequencing of this TCR beta chain was carried out in a study of shared T cell receptors in the human thymus. The CDR3 runs to 17 residues. Per the germline V gene, CDR1 is SQVTM and CDR2 is ANQGSEA. V lost 3 bases to trimming and J lost 7 bases; unmatched junction nucleotides: 12. Profiling relied on immunoSEQ multiplex PCR, and the TCRdb table lists in-frame clones only, not all of them. The repertoire holds over 450,000 clones, with 75% to 85% as singletons. These same data were also listed under a study on human thymus T cells. That publication notes: Related research reported highly overlapping thymic repertoires among unrelated individuals.

This receptor was identified in a boy under three years old with a congenital heart defect. The sequencing sample was made of thymocytes. The chain recombines TRBV29-1 with TRBJ2-1, with 13 bases aligning to TRBD2. Here the CDR3 reads CSVDQTSGRHRRNEQFF. DNA for the CDR3: TGCAGCGTTGATCAGACTAGCGGGAGGCATAGGAGGAATGAGCAGTTCTTC.